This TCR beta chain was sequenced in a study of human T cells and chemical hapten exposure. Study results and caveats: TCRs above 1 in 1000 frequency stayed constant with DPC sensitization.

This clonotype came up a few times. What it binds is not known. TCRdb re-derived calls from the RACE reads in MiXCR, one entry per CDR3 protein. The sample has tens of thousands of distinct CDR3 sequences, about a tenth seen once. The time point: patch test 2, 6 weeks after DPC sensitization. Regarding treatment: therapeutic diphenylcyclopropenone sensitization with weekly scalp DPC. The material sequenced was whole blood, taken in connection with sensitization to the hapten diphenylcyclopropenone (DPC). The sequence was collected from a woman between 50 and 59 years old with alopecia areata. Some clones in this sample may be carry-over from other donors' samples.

The CDR3 reads CASSPSRVSNQPQHF. CDR3 coding DNA: TGTGCCAGCAGTCCCTCCCGGGTGAGCAATCAGCCCCAGCATTTT. V usage is TRBV6-6 and J usage is TRBJ1-5; D remains ambiguous. Per the germline V gene, CDR1 is MNHNY and CDR2 is SVGAGI (reference sequence). The CDR3 extends over 15 amino acids. Trimming shortened V by 5 bases and J by 1 base, and 12 bases separated the two germline ends.